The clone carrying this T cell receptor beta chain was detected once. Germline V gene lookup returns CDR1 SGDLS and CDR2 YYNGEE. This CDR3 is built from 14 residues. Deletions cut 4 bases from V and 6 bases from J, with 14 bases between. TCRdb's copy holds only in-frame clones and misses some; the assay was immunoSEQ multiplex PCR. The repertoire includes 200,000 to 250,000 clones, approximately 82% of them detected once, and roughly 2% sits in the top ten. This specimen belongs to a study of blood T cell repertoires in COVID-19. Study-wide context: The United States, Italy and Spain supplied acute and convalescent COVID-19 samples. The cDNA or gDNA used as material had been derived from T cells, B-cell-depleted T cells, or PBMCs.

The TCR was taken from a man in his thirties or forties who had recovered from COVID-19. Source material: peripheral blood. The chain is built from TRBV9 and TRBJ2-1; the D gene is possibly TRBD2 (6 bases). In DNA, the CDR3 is TGTGCCAGCAGCCCAGGTCGAGCGGGCAATGAGCAGTTCTTC. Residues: CASSPGRAGNEQFF. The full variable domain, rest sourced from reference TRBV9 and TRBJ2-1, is DSGVTQTPKHLITATGQRVTLRCSPRSGDLSVYWYQQSLDQGLQFLIQYYNGEERAKGNILERFSAQQFPDLHSELNLSSLELGDSALYFCASSPGRAGNEQFFGPGTRLTVL.